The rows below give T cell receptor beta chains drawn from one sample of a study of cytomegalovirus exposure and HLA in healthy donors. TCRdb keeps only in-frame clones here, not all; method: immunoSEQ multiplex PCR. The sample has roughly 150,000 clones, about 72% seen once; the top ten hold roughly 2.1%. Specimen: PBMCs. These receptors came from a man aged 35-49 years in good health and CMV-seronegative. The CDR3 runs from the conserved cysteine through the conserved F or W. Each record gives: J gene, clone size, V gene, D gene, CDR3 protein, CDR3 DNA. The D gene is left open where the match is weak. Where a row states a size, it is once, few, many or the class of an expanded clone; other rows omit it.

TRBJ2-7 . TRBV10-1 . CASSPKGLKPYEQYF TGCGCCAGCAGTCCCAAAGGACTAAAACCCTACGAGCAGTACTTC
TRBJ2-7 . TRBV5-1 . CASSLQAGPSYEQYF TGCGCCAGCAGCTTGCAAGCGGGTCCCTCCTACGAGCAGTACTTC
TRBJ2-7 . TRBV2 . CASTAPEGRRSYEQYF TGTGCCAGCACCGCCCCCGAGGGGAGGCGATCCTACGAGCAGTACTTC
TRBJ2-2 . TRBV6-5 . CASSSGRITGELFF TGTGCCAGCAGTTCCGGGAGAATCACCGGGGAGCTGTTTTTT
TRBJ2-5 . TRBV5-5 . CASSPFGKQGQETQYF TGTGCCAGCAGCCCGTTCGGCAAACAGGGACAAGAGACCCAGTACTTC
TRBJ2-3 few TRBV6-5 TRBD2 CASTGGSGGWDTQYF TGTGCCAGCACCGGCGGTAGCGGGGGGTGGGATACGCAGTATTTT
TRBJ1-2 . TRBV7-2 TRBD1 CASSRAGGWYGYTF TGTGCCAGCAGCAGGGCAGGGGGATGGTATGGCTACACCTTC
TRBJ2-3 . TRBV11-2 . CASSPQTATDTQYF TGTGCCAGCAGCCCCCAGACAGCCACAGATACGCAGTATTTT
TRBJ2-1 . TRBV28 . CASSSSGNEQFF TGTGCCAGCAGCAGCAGCGGAAATGAGCAGTTCTTC
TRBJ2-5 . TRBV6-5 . CASSWGLQETQYF TGTGCCAGCAGTTGGGGGCTCCAAGAGACCCAGTACTTC
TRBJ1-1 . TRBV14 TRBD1 CASSNRQGGTEAFF TGTGCCAGCAGCAACCGACAGGGTGGCACTGAAGCTTTCTTT
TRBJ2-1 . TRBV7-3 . CASSTDPGGNEQFF TGTGCCAGCAGCACGGACCCTGGGGGGAATGAGCAGTTCTTC
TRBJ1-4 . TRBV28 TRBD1 CASSPMTGAYEKLFF TGTGCCAGCAGTCCAATGACAGGGGCCTATGAAAAACTGTTTTTT
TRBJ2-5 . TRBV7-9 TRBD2 CASSFVQAGGETQYF TGTGCCAGCAGCTTTGTTCAAGCGGGAGGGGAGACCCAGTACTTC
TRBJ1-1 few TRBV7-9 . CASSLAGGSNTEAFF TGTGCCAGCAGCTTAGCTGGAGGGTCGAACACTGAAGCTTTCTTT
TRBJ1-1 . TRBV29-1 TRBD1 CSVAGQGNTEAFF TGCAGCGTTGCGGGACAGGGGAACACTGAAGCTTTCTTT
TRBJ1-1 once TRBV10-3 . CAIRAEGNTEAFF TGTGCCATCAGGGCGGAGGGGAACACTGAAGCTTTCTTT